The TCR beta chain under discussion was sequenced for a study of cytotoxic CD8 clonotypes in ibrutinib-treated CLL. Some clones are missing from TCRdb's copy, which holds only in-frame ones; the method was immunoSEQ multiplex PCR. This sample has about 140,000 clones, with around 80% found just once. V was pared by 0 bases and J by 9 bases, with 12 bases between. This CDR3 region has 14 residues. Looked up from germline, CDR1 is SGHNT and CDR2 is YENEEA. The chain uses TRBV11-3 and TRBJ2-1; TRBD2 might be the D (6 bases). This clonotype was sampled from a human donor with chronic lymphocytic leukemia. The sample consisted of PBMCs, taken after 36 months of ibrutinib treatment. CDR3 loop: CASSLDPTSFEQFF. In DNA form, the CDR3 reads TGTGCCAGCAGCTTAGACCCCACTAGCTTTGAGCAGTTCTTC.